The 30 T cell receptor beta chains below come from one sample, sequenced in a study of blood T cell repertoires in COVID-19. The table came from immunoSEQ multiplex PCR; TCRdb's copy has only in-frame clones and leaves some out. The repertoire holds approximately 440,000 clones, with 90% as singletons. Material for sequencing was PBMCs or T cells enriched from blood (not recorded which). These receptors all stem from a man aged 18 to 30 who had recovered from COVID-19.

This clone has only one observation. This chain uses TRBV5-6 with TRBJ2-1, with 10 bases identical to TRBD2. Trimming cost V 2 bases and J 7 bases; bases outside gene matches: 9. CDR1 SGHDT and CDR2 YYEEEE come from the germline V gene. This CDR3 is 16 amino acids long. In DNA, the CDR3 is TGTGCCAGCAGCTTAGTTGCTAGCGGGAGAGGGAATGAGCAGTTCTTC. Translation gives CASSLVASGRGNEQFF.

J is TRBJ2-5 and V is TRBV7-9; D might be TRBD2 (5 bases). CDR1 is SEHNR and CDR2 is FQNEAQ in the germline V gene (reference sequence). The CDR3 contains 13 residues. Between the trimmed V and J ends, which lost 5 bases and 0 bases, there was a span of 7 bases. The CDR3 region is CASSTGDQETQYF. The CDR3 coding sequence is TGTGCCAGCAGCACCGGGGACCAAGAGACCCAGTACTTC.

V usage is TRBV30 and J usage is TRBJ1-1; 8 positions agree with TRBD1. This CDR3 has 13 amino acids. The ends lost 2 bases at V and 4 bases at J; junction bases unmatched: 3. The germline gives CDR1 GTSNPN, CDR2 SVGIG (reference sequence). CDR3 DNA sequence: TGTGCCTGGAGTCCCACAGGGGGCACTGAAGCTTTCTTT. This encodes CAWSPTGGTEAFF.

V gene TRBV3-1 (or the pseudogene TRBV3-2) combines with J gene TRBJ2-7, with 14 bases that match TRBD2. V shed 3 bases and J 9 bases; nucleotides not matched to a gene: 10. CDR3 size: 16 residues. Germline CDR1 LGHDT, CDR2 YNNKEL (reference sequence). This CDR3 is CASSHGTSGSIVGQYF. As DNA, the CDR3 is TGTGCCAGCAGCCACGGGACTAGCGGGAGTATTGTTGGGCAGTACTTC.

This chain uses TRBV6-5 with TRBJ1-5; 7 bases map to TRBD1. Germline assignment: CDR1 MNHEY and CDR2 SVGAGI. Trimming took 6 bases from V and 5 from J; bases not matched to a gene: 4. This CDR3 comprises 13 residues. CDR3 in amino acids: CASRGQEHQPQHF. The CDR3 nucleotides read TGTGCCAGCAGAGGACAGGAGCATCAGCCCCAGCATTTT.

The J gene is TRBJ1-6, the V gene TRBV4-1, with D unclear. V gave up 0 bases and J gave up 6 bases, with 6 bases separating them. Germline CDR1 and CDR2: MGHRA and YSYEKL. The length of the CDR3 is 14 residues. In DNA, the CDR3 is TGCGCCAGCAGCCAAGAAAGCTTTAATTCACCCCTCCACTTT. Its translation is CASSQESFNSPLHF.

Here the CDR3 reads CASSLDQTYEQYF. In DNA form, the CDR3 reads TGTGCCAGCAGCTTGGATCAGACCTACGAGCAGTACTTC. V usage is TRBV5-4 and J usage is TRBJ2-7; no reliable D call. Germline lookup yields CDR1 SGHNT and CDR2 YYREEE (reference sequence). This CDR3 spans 13 amino acids. V was trimmed by 0 bases and J by 2 bases, leaving 6 bases between them.

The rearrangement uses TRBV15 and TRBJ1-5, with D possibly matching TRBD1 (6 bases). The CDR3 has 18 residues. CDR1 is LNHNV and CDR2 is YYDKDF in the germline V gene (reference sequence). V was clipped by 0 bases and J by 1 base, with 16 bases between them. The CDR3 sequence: CATSRDLAGARSNQPQHF. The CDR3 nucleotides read TGTGCCACCAGCAGAGATTTAGCAGGGGCGAGAAGCAATCAGCCCCAGCATTTT.

CDR3 sequence: CASKTGQGISNEQYF. DNA of the CDR3: TGTGCCAGCAAAACAGGACAGGGAATAAGCAACGAGCAGTACTTC. The chain is built from TRBV2 and TRBJ2-7; TRBD1 agrees at 8 bases. Trimming removed 7 bases from V and 5 bases from J; junction bases left unmatched: 13. The CDR3 length is 15 residues. CDR1 is SNHLY, CDR2 FYNNEI, per germline.

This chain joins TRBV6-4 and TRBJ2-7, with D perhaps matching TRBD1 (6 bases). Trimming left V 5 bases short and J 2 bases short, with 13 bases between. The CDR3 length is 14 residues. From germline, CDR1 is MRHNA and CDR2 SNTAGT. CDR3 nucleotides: TGTGCCAGCAGTCTAAAAGGGGGTCCCTACGAGCAGTACTTC. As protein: CASSLKGGPYEQYF.

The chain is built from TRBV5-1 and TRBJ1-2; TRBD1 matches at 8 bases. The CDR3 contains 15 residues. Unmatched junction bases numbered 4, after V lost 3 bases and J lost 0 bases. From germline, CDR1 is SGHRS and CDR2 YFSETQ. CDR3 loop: CASSSRTGTNYGYTF. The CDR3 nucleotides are TGCGCCAGCAGCTCCCGGACAGGGACTAACTATGGCTACACCTTC. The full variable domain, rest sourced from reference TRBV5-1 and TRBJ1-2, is KAGVTQTPRYLIKTRGQQVTLSCSPISGHRSVSWYQQTPGQGLQFLFEYFSETQRNKGNFPGRFSGRQFSNSRSEMNVSTLELGDSALYLCASSSRTGTNYGYTFGSGTRLTVV.

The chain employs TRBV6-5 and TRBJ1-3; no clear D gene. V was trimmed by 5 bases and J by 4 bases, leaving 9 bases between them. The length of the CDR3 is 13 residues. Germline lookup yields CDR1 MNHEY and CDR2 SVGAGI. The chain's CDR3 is CASSLSGGNTIYF. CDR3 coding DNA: TGTGCCAGCAGTCTCTCGGGGGGAAACACCATATATTTT.

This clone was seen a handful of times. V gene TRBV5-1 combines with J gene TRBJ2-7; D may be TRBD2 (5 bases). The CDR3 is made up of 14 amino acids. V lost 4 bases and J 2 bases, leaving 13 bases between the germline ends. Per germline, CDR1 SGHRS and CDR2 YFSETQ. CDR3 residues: CASSKPDGAYEQYF. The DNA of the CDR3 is TGCGCCAGCAGCAAACCCGACGGGGCCTACGAGCAGTACTTC.

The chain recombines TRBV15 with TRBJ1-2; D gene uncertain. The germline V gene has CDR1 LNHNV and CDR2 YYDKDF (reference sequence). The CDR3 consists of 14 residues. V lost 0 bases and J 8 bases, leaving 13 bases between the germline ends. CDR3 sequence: CATSRDRRGSGYTF. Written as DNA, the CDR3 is TGTGCCACCAGCAGAGATAGGCGGGGTTCGGGCTACACCTTC.

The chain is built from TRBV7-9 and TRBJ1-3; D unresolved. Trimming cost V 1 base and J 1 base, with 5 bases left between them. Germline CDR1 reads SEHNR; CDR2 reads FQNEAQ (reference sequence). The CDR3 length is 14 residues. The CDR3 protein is CASSLVLSGNTIYF. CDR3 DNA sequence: TGTGCCAGCAGCTTAGTGTTATCTGGAAACACCATATATTTT. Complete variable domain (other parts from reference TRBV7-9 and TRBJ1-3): DTGVSQNPRHKITKRGQNVTFRCDPISEHNRLYWYRQTLGQGPEFLTYFQNEAQLEKSRLLSDRFSAERPKGSFSTLEIQRTEQGDSAMYLCASSLVLSGNTIYFGEGSWLTVV.

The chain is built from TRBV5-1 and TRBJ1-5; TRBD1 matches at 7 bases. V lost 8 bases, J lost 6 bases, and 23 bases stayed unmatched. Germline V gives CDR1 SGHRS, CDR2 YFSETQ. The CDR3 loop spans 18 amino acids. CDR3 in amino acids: CARPKQESDRVFFQPQHF. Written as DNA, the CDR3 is TGCGCCAGGCCCAAGCAAGAGAGTGACAGGGTATTTTTTCAGCCCCAGCATTTT.

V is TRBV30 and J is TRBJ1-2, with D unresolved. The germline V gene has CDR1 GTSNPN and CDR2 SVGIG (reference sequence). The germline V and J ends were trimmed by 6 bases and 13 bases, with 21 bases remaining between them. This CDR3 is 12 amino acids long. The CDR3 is CACTPWEGGCTF. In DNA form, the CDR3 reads TGTGCCTGCACCCCGTGGGAGGGAGGATGCACCTTC.

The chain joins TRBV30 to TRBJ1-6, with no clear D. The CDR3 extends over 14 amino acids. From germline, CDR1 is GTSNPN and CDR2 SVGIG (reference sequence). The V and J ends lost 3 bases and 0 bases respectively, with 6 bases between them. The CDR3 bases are TGTGCCTGGAGAGAGGGCTCCTATAATTCACCCCTCCACTTT. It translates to CAWREGSYNSPLHF. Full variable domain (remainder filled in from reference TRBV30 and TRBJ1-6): SQTIHQWPATLVQPVGSPLSLECTVEGTSNPNLYWYRQAAGRGLQLLFYSVGIGQISSEVPQNLSASRPQDRQFILSSKKLLLSDSGFYLCAWREGSYNSPLHFGNGTRLTVT.

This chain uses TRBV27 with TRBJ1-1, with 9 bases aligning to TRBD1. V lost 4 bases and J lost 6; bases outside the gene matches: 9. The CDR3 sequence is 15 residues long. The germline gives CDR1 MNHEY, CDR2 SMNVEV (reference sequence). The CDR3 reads CASSSEYRGHPEAFF. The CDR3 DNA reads TGTGCCAGCAGTTCGGAGTACAGGGGGCACCCTGAAGCTTTCTTT.

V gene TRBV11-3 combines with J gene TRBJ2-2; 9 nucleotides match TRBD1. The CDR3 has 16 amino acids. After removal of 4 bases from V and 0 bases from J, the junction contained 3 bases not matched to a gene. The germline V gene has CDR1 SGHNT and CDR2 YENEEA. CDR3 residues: CASSSRQGANTGELFF. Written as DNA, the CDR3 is TGTGCCAGCAGCTCGAGACAGGGGGCGAACACCGGGGAGCTGTTTTTT. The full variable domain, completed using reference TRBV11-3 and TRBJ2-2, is EAGVVQSPRYKIIEKKQPVAFWCNPISGHNTLYWYLQNLGQGPELLIRYENEEAVDDSQLPKDRFSAERLKGVDSTLKIQPAELGDSAVYLCASSSRQGANTGELFFGEGSRLTVL.

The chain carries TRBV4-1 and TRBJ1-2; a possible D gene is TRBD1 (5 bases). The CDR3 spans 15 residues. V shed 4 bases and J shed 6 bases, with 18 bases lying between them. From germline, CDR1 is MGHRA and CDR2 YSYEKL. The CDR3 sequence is CASSRTQGIENGYTF. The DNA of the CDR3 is TGCGCCAGCAGCCGAACCCAGGGCATTGAAAATGGCTACACCTTC.

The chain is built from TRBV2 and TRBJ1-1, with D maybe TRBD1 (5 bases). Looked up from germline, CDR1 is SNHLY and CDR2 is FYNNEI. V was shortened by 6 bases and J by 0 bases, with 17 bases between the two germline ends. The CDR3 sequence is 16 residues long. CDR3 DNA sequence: TGTGCCAGCAGGGGCGGACACGAGCAAGTGAACACTGAAGCTTTCTTT. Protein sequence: CASRGGHEQVNTEAFF. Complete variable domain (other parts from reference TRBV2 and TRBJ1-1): EPEVTQTPSHQVTQMGQEVILRCVPISNHLYFYWYRQILGQKVEFLVSFYNNEISEKSEIFDDQFSVERPDGSNFTLKIRSTKLEDSAMYFCASRGGHEQVNTEAFFGQGTRLTVV.

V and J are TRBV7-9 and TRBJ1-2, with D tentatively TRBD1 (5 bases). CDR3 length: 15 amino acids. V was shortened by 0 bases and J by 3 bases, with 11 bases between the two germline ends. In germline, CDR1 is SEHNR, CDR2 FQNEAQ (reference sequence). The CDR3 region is CASSLAQGTDYGYTF. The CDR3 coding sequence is TGTGCCAGCAGCTTAGCGCAGGGAACTGACTATGGCTACACCTTC.

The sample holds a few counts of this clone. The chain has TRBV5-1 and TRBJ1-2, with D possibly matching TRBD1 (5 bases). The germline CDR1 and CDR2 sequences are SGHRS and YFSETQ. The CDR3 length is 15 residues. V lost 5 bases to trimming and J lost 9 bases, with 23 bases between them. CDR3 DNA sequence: TGCGCCAGCAGTTTAGGCCCCAGGGTGGATAAGAGCTACACCTTC. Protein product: CASSLGPRVDKSYTF.

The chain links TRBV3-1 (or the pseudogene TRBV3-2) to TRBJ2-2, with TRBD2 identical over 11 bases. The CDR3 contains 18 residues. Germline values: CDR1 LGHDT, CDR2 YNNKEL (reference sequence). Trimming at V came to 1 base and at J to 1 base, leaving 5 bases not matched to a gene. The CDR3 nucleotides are TGTGCCAGCAGCCAAGCAAGGGGACTAGCGGTGAACACCGGGGAGCTGTTTTTT. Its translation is CASSQARGLAVNTGELFF.

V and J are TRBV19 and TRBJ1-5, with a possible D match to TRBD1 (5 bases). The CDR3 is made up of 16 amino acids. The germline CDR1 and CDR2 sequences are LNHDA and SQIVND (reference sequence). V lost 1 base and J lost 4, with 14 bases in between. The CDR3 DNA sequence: TGTGCCAGTAGTATAGTCGTGGGGAGGGGAAATCAGCCCCAGCATTTT. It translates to CASSIVVGRGNQPQHF.

This CDR3 reads CASSLARYRDRGPDSLTDTQYF. The CDR3 nucleotides read TGCGCCAGCAGCTTGGCCCGATACCGTGACAGGGGGCCTGATTCACTCACAGATACGCAGTATTTT. The chain has TRBV5-1 and TRBJ2-3; 10 bases line up with TRBD1. Germline V gives CDR1 SGHRS, CDR2 YFSETQ. V was clipped by 0 bases and J by 2 bases; unmatched bases: 21. This CDR3 spans 22 amino acids.

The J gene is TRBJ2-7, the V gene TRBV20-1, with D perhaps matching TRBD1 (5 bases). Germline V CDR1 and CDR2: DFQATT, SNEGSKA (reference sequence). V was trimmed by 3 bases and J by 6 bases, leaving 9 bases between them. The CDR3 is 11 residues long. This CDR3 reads CSASQGAEQYF. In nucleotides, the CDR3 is TGCAGTGCTAGTCAAGGGGCCGAGCAGTACTTC.

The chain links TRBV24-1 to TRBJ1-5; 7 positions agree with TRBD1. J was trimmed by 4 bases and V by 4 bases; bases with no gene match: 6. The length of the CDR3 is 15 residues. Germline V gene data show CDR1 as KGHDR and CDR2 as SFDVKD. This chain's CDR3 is CATSDPGQENQPQHF. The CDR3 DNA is TGTGCCACCAGTGACCCCGGACAGGAGAATCAGCCCCAGCATTTT.

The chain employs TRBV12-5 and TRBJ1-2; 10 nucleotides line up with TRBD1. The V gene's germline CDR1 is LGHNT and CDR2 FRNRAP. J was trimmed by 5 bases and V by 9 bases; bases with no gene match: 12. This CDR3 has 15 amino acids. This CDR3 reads CASGISGTGAYGYTF. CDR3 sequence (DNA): TGTGCTAGCGGTATTTCCGGGACAGGGGCTTATGGCTACACCTTC.